Below are 17 T cell receptor beta chains sequenced from a single sample in a study of CD8 T cells in ankylosing spondylitis. One entry per CDR3 protein results from TCRdb running MiXCR on the 5' RACE reads. Among some 140,000 distinct CDR3 sequences listed, about 10% were seen once. The sample comprised blood, either unsorted or a sorted T cell fraction (not recorded which). The receptors come from a female donor with ankylosing spondylitis or in good health (not recorded which).

The genes are TRBV29-1 and TRBJ2-3, with 8 bases lining up with TRBD2. CDR3 size: 14 residues. CDR1 SQVTM and CDR2 ANQGSEA come from the germline V gene. With 4 bases clipped from V and 5 bases from J, the junction kept 8 bases outside the gene matches. CDR3 protein: CSVGGQRGIDTQYF. The CDR3 nucleotides read TGCAGCGTTGGGGGCCAGCGGGGGATAGATACGCAGTATTTT.

This clonotype occurred many times. The chain uses TRBV5-1 and TRBJ1-1; no definite D call. Trimming left V 4 bases short and J 1 base short, with 11 bases between. The CDR3 runs 14 residues. Germline loops: CDR1 SGHRS, CDR2 YFSETQ. This chain's CDR3 is CASSPFERNTEAFF. The CDR3 DNA is TGCGCCAGCAGCCCCTTTGAAAGGAACACTGAAGCTTTCTTT.

This clonotype appeared many times. V usage is TRBV7-9 and J usage is TRBJ2-3; possible D gene TRBD2, 5 bases. The CDR3 is 13 residues long. Germline V gives CDR1 SEHNR, CDR2 FQNEAQ (reference sequence). V lost 4 bases and J 2 bases, leaving 7 bases between the germline ends. The CDR3 nucleotides are TGTGCCAGCAGCTCAGCGGCCACAGATACGCAGTATTTT. As protein: CASSSAATDTQYF.

This clonotype was counted ten times or more. The chain has TRBV29-1 and TRBJ1-2; 8 bases match TRBD1. V lost 6 bases and J lost 2; bases outside the gene matches: 8. CDR3 length: 14 residues. Germline CDR1 SQVTM, CDR2 ANQGSEA. CDR3 amino acids: CSVEDRVANYGYTF. CDR3 DNA sequence: TGCAGCGTGGAGGACAGGGTCGCGAACTATGGCTACACCTTC.

This clonotype was seen repeatedly, ten times or more. CDR3 DNA sequence: TGCAGCGTTGAATGGGTCAGGTATGGAAGCTATGGCTACACCTTC. Its protein product is CSVEWVRYGSYGYTF. This chain links TRBV29-1 with TRBJ1-2; D unresolved. The CDR3 runs 15 residues. Germline-derived CDR1 and CDR2 are SQVTM and ANQGSEA. V shed 2 bases and J shed 4 bases, with 17 bases lying between them.

The chain links TRBV2 to TRBJ2-2, with D tentatively TRBD2 (6 bases). The CDR3 loop spans 15 amino acids. CDR1 and CDR2 (germline): SNHLY, FYNNEI. V was cut by 6 bases and J by 2 bases, with 13 bases left in between. The CDR3, as DNA: TGTGCCAGCAGGGATCCTAGCGTTAACACCGGGGAGCTGTTTTTT. Encoded protein: CASRDPSVNTGELFF.

This clonotype was counted at least ten times. The J gene is TRBJ1-6, the V gene TRBV5-1, with no clear D. In germline, CDR1 is SGHRS, CDR2 YFSETQ. The V and J ends lost 4 bases and 7 bases respectively, with 6 bases between them. The CDR3 spans 12 residues. CDR3 DNA: TGCGCCAGCAGCATGAACAATTCACCCCTCCACTTT. Translated: CASSMNNSPLHF. The full variable domain, with the rest looked up from reference TRBV5-1 and TRBJ1-6, is KAGVTQTPRYLIKTRGQQVTLSCSPISGHRSVSWYQQTPGQGLQFLFEYFSETQRNKGNFPGRFSGRQFSNSRSEMNVSTLELGDSALYLCASSMNNSPLHFGNGTRLTVT.

This clonotype was seen repeatedly, ten times or more. This chain connects TRBV20-1 to TRBJ1-1; perhaps TRBD1 as D (5 bases). Trimming removed 6 bases from V and 3 bases from J, with 14 bases in between. The CDR3 is made up of 13 amino acids. Germline CDR1 DFQATT, CDR2 SNEGSKA (reference sequence). The chain's CDR3 is CSARTPGYTEAFF. The CDR3, as DNA: TGCAGTGCGCGGACGCCAGGGTACACTGAAGCTTTCTTT.

This clonotype occurred many times. This chain connects TRBV6-2 or TRBV6-3 to TRBJ2-7; the D gene is possibly TRBD2 (5 bases). The germline CDR1 and CDR2 sequences are MNHEY and SVGEGT. With 4 bases removed from V and 5 bases from J, the gap between germline ends came to 21 bases. The CDR3 has 16 amino acids. The CDR3 loop reads CASSSMLGEGSDEQYF. The CDR3, as DNA: TGTGCCAGCAGTTCAATGCTAGGAGAGGGATCGGACGAGCAGTACTTC.

Many counts were recorded for this clonotype. The chain uses TRBV20-1 and TRBJ1-2; 7 bases are shared with TRBD1. Trimming removed 5 bases from V and 2 bases from J; junction bases left unmatched: 14. This CDR3 has 16 residues. The germline V gene has CDR1 DFQATT and CDR2 SNEGSKA (reference sequence). CDR3 DNA: TGCAGTGCTCCCTCCGGCTCAGGACAGGCCAACTATGGCTACACCTTC. It translates to CSAPSGSGQANYGYTF.

This clonotype was observed at least ten times. The chain carries TRBV5-6 and TRBJ1-2; no clear D. The CDR3 is 15 residues long. V was clipped by 0 bases and J by 2 bases, with 11 bases between them. Germline CDR1 and CDR2: SGHDT and YYEEEE. This CDR3 reads CASSLAPGLNYGYTF. The CDR3, as DNA: TGTGCCAGCAGCTTGGCGCCAGGCCTGAACTATGGCTACACCTTC.

This clonotype was seen a handful of times. The chain uses TRBV19 and TRBJ2-7; D may be TRBD2 (6 bases). The CDR3 runs to 14 residues. The germline CDR1 and CDR2 sequences are LNHDA and SQIVND (reference sequence). V shed 5 bases and J shed 2 bases, with 13 bases lying between them. The CDR3 region is CASSAGTDAYEQYF. The CDR3 DNA is TGTGCCAGTAGTGCCGGGACTGACGCCTACGAGCAGTACTTC.

The rearrangement links TRBV3-1 to TRBJ2-3; D not certain. V was shortened by 1 base and J by 4 bases, with 9 bases between the two germline ends. CDR1 is LGHDT and CDR2 is YNNKEL in the germline V gene (reference sequence). The CDR3 extends over 14 amino acids. CDR3 nucleotide sequence: TGTGCCAGCAGCCAAGCAGTTGCAGCAGATACGCAGTATTTT. This translates into CASSQAVAADTQYF.

Many counts were recorded for this clonotype. CDR3 bases: TGTGCCAGCAGTCCTCGCCAGAGCTCCTACAATGAGCAGTTCTTC. Encoded protein: CASSPRQSSYNEQFF. This chain connects TRBV7-2 to TRBJ2-1; D ambiguous. The V gene's germline CDR1 is SGHTA and CDR2 FQGNSA. Trimming removed 6 bases from V and 0 bases from J, with 12 bases in between. CDR3 size: 15 residues. Using reference TRBV7-2 and TRBJ2-1 for the parts outside the CDR3, the full variable domain is GAGVSQSPSNKVTEKGKDVELRCDPISGHTALYWYRQSLGQGLEFLIYFQGNSAPDKSGLPSDRFSAERTGGSVSTLTIQRTQQEDSAVYLCASSPRQSSYNEQFFGPGTRLTVL.

This sequence joins TRBV11-2 and TRBJ2-7; a weak D match, TRBD2 (5 bases). Per the germline V gene, CDR1 is SGHAT and CDR2 is FQNNGV. The CDR3 runs 16 residues. Trimming cost V 0 bases and J 4 bases, with 16 bases left between them. The CDR3 loop is CASSLDWRASRYEQYF. As DNA, the CDR3 is TGTGCCAGCAGCTTAGATTGGCGGGCCTCCAGGTACGAGCAGTACTTC.

To note about this clonotype: One base away lies a much larger clone, so this may be a sequencing read error. CDR3 loop: CASSDSALVQHNSPLHF. The CDR3 DNA is TGTGCCAGCAGCGATAGCGCTCTCGTTCAACATAATTCACCCCTCCACTTT. V gene TRBV14 combines with J gene TRBJ1-6; no clear D gene. Germline values: CDR1 SGHDN, CDR2 FVKESK. V was shortened by 5 bases and J by 5 bases, with 19 bases between the two germline ends. The CDR3 contains 17 residues.

V gene TRBV5-1 combines with J gene TRBJ2-3, with 11 bases aligning to TRBD2. This CDR3 contains 18 residues. The V gene's germline CDR1 is SGHRS and CDR2 YFSETQ. Trimming at V came to 0 bases and at J to 0 bases, leaving 6 bases not matched to a gene. The CDR3 DNA is TGCGCCAGCAGCTTGGGACTAGCGGGACTTGGGAGCACAGATACGCAGTATTTT. Amino acid sequence: CASSLGLAGLGSTDTQYF.